These T cell receptor beta chains were read from a single sample in a study of cytotoxic CD8 clonotypes in ibrutinib-treated CLL. Method: immunoSEQ multiplex PCR; TCRdb's copy keeps in-frame clones and lacks some. The profile shows 200,000 to 250,000 clones, roughly three quarters of them singletons. The sample in question was PBMCs, obtained after 12 months of ibrutinib treatment. The receptors were sampled from a human donor with chronic lymphocytic leukemia. Each CDR3 is given without its conserved first and last residue.

V gene: TRBV5-1
J gene: TRBJ2-2
CDR3 protein: ASSFDRGRTGELF

V gene: TRBV18
J gene: TRBJ2-7
CDR3 protein: ASSPDGASYEQY

V gene: TRBV27
J gene: TRBJ2-1
CDR3 protein: ASQGTGANEQF

V gene: TRBV2
J gene: TRBJ2-5
CDR3 protein: ASSEGRAARETQY

V gene: TRBV27
J gene: TRBJ1-2
CDR3 protein: ASSLRDTNYGYT

V gene: TRBV11-2
J gene: TRBJ2-1
CDR3 protein: ASRYPGPYNEQF

V gene: TRBV27
J gene: TRBJ1-2
CDR3 protein: ASSFHSNYGYT

V gene: TRBV6-5
J gene: TRBJ1-2
CDR3 protein: ASSSPTGGIGKGYT

V gene: TRBV7-8
J gene: TRBJ2-3
CDR3 protein: ASSRLDTVTGFTQY

V gene: TRBV6-4
J gene: TRBJ2-1
CDR3 protein: ASSEMGLGSYNEQF

V gene: TRBV7-7
J gene: TRBJ2-5
CDR3 protein: ASSLEGRGGETQY